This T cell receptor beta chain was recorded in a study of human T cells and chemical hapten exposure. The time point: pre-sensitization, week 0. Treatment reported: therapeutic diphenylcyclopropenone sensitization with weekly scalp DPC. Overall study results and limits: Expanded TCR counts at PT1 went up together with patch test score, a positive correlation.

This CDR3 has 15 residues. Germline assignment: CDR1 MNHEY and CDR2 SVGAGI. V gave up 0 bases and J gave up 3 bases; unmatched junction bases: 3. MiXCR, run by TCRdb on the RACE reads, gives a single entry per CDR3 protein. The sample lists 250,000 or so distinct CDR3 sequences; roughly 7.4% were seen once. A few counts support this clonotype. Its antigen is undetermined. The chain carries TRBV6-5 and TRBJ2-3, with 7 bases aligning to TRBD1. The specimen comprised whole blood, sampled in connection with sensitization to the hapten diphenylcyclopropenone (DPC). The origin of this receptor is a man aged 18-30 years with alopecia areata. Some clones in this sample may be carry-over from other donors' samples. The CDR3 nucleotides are TGTGCCAGCAGTTACTCGAACAGGGGAACAGATACGCAGTATTTT. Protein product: CASSYSNRGTDTQYF.